A single sample gave rise to the 27 T cell receptor beta chains below, sequenced in a study of blood T cells in healthy people across ages. For the second PCR, which ran for roughly 6 to 12 cycles, a sample-barcoded 5' primer and a J-beta primer mix were used. TCRdb passed the 5' RACE reads through MiXCR, listing each CDR3 protein once. The sample has about 970,000 distinct CDR3 sequences; roughly 50% are singletons. The sequenced sample consisted of blood. Receptor source: a woman aged 55 to 70 in good health.

This clonotype was seen only a few times. The J gene is TRBJ2-7, the V gene TRBV6-1, with D perhaps matching TRBD1 (6 bases). Germline-derived CDR1 and CDR2 are MNHNS and SASEGT. V lost 6 bases to trimming and J lost 6 bases, with 15 bases between them. The CDR3 is 13 residues long. CDR3 residues: CASRTQGPGEQYF. Here the CDR3 DNA reads TGTGCCAGCAGAACACAGGGACCGGGCGAGCAGTACTTC.

CDR3 bases: TGTGCCAGCAGTTATGCGGGACAGGGCTCCTACGAGCAGTACTTC. It encodes CASSYAGQGSYEQYF. J is TRBJ2-7 and V is TRBV6-5, with TRBD1 matching 9 bases. CDR3 size: 15 residues. V shed 3 bases and J 0 bases; nucleotides not matched to a gene: 3. Germline V lookup: CDR1 MNHEY, CDR2 SVGAGI.

This clonotype was seen more than once but under ten times. The chain joins TRBV24-1 to TRBJ2-3; either TRBD1 or TRBD2 may supply D (5 bases each). This CDR3 contains 13 residues. The V end lost 2 bases, the J end lost 6 bases, and 8 bases lay between the germline ends. Germline lookup yields CDR1 KGHDR and CDR2 SFDVKD. The chain's CDR3 is CATSDSWGDTQYF. The DNA for the CDR3 is TGTGCCACCAGTGATTCTTGGGGGGATACGCAGTATTTT.

This clonotype has only a few counts. This chain connects TRBV29-1 to TRBJ2-4, with 7 bases fitting TRBD1. Germline V lookup: CDR1 SQVTM, CDR2 ANQGSEA. The CDR3 runs to 13 residues. V shed 1 base and J 6 bases; nucleotides not matched to a gene: 3. As DNA, the CDR3 is TGCAGCGTTGAAGGGACAGGCTCAAACATTCAGTACTTC. Amino acids: CSVEGTGSNIQYF.

The rearrangement uses TRBV4-1 and TRBJ2-7; TRBD1 matches 12 bases. This CDR3 is 17 amino acids long. Per the germline V gene, CDR1 is MGHRA and CDR2 is YSYEKL. V lost 4 bases to trimming and J lost 7 bases; unmatched junction nucleotides: 14. This CDR3 is CASSLREGGQGAKEQYF. The CDR3 region has the DNA TGCGCCAGCAGCCTCAGGGAAGGGGGACAGGGGGCGAAAGAGCAGTACTTC.

The chain is built from TRBV27 and TRBJ2-7; D may correspond to TRBD1 or TRBD2 (5 bases each). Germline V gene sequence: CDR1 MNHEY, CDR2 SMNVEV (reference sequence). The CDR3 is made up of 15 amino acids. V shed 3 bases and J shed 1 base, with 13 bases lying between them. CDR3 region: CASSFSGPLSYEQYF. The CDR3, as DNA: TGTGCCAGCAGTTTCTCGGGACCGTTATCCTACGAGCAGTACTTC.

The sample holds a few counts of this clonotype. The rearrangement joins TRBV28 to TRBJ2-7; TRBD2 aligns across 13 bases. The CDR3 loop spans 17 amino acids. The V and J ends lost 7 bases and 3 bases, in that order; junction bases with no gene match: 12. Per germline, CDR1 MDHEN and CDR2 SYDVKM. The CDR3: CASTTTSGRPFIYEQYF. For the CDR3, the DNA is TGTGCCAGCACCACGACTAGCGGGAGGCCGTTCATCTACGAGCAGTACTTC.

In DNA form, the CDR3 reads TGTGCCAGCGGCCTGGGGAACACTGAAGCTTTCTTT. Encoded protein: CASGLGNTEAFF. V and J are TRBV9 and TRBJ1-1; D gene uncertain. V dropped 7 bases and J dropped 1 base, with 8 bases sitting between them. The CDR3 loop spans 12 amino acids. Germline loops: CDR1 SGDLS, CDR2 YYNGEE.

The rearrangement links TRBV4-2 to TRBJ1-5; maybe TRBD1 (5 bases). The CDR3 has 16 residues. Trimming removed 0 bases from V and 3 bases from J, with 12 bases in between. Germline CDR1 and CDR2: LGHNA and YNFKEQ. The CDR3 is CASSQDLGRTNQPQHF. Written as DNA, the CDR3 is TGTGCCAGCAGCCAAGATTTGGGACGGACCAATCAGCCCCAGCATTTT.

This clonotype showed up just a few times. The V and J genes are TRBV29-1 and TRBJ2-3; 7 bases align to TRBD1. Germline V gene lookup returns CDR1 SQVTM and CDR2 ANQGSEA. This CDR3 region has 14 residues. The ends lost 7 bases at V and 1 base at J; junction bases unmatched: 8. The CDR3 nucleotides read TGCAGCGGGGACCCTGGGACAGGCACAGATACGCAGTATTTT. It translates to CSGDPGTGTDTQYF.

This clonotype was seen only a few times. This sequence joins TRBV7-9 and TRBJ2-5, with D unresolved. Looked up from germline, CDR1 is SEHNR and CDR2 is FQNEAQ (reference sequence). This CDR3 is 12 amino acids long. The ends were cut back, 2 bases at V and 11 bases at J, with 12 bases in the middle. CDR3 region: CASSLQSVSQYF. The CDR3 DNA sequence: TGTGCCAGCAGCTTACAATCGGTCTCTCAGTACTTC.

This chain links TRBV20-1 with TRBJ2-6, with 7 nucleotides matching TRBD1. This CDR3 is 16 amino acids long. CDR1 DFQATT and CDR2 SNEGSKA come from the germline V gene (reference sequence). The trim removed 5 bases at V and 4 bases at J, leaving 11 bases unmatched. CDR3 bases: TGCAGTGCTCAGCCCGACAGGGCTGCCGGGGCCAACGTCCTGACTTTC. As protein: CSAQPDRAAGANVLTF.

This sequence joins TRBV5-6 and TRBJ2-1; no reliable D call. Germline V gene sequence: CDR1 SGHDT, CDR2 YYEEEE. V lost 0 bases and J lost 8, with 18 bases in between. The CDR3 spans 16 residues. DNA of the CDR3: TGTGCCAGCAGCTTGGGTTTTGGAACTCGAAGGGATGAGCAGTTCTTC. Encoded protein: CASSLGFGTRRDEQFF.

The gene calls are TRBV28 and TRBJ2-7; possible D gene TRBD1, 5 bases. Trimming removed 9 bases from V and 3 bases from J, with 15 bases in between. Germline assignment: CDR1 MDHEN and CDR2 SYDVKM. This CDR3 region has 13 residues. This chain's CDR3 is CASQGLRSYEQYF. In nucleotides, the CDR3 is TGTGCCAGTCAGGGATTAAGAAGCTACGAGCAGTACTTC.

V gene TRBV6-6 combines with J gene TRBJ1-5; D uncertain. This CDR3 is built from 17 residues. Germline V gives CDR1 MNHNY, CDR2 SVGAGI (reference sequence). The ends were cut back, 0 bases at V and 3 bases at J, with 15 bases in the middle. The CDR3 sequence: CASSYSGWAPSNQPQHF. The CDR3 DNA reads TGTGCCAGCAGTTACTCCGGGTGGGCACCGTCCAATCAGCCCCAGCATTTT.

This chain connects TRBV4-2 to TRBJ1-6, with 7 bases fitting TRBD1. Trimming cost V 10 bases and J 9 bases; bases outside gene matches: 15. The CDR3 covers 15 residues. Germline V gene sequence: CDR1 LGHNA, CDR2 YNFKEQ. The CDR3 is CATTSGEGAVSPLHF. DNA of the CDR3: TGTGCCACCACCTCCGGTGAGGGGGCCGTTTCACCCCTCCACTTT.

This clonotype was counted a single time. J is TRBJ2-5 and V is TRBV6-1; the match to TRBD2 covers 11 bases. After removal of 10 bases from V and 11 bases from J, the junction contained 24 bases not matched to a gene. The CDR3 sequence is 17 residues long. Germline lookup yields CDR1 MNHNS and CDR2 SASEGT. The CDR3 DNA reads as TGTGCCACCCAGGGTTTCAGGGGCGGACTAGCGGGCCAAGAGCAGTACTTC. It yields the protein CATQGFRGGLAGQEQYF.

The genes are TRBV15 and TRBJ2-6; D remains ambiguous. V was trimmed by 1 base and J by 0 bases, leaving 4 bases between them. From germline, CDR1 is LNHNV and CDR2 YYDKDF (reference sequence). The CDR3 is 15 amino acids. The CDR3 loop reads CATSRAGSGANVLTF. The CDR3 bases are TGTGCCACCAGCAGAGCTGGCTCTGGGGCCAACGTCCTGACTTTC.

The chain is built from TRBV20-1 and TRBJ2-1; D uncertain. The CDR3 runs 12 residues. The germline V gene encodes CDR1 DFQATT and CDR2 SNEGSKA (reference sequence). V was trimmed by 1 base and J by 10 bases, leaving 11 bases between them. The CDR3 region is CSARVISGEQFF. In DNA, the CDR3 is TGCAGTGCTAGAGTTATTAGTGGCGAGCAGTTCTTC.

Only a few counts were recorded for this clonotype. The V and J genes are TRBV27 and TRBJ1-1, with unresolved D. The germline gives CDR1 MNHEY, CDR2 SMNVEV (reference sequence). CDR3 length equals 14 residues. V shed 1 base and J shed 1 base, with 7 bases lying between them. The CDR3 is CASSLYGWNTEAFF. The CDR3 region has the DNA TGTGCCAGCAGTTTATACGGATGGAACACTGAAGCTTTCTTT.

This clonotype appeared a single time. The V and J genes are TRBV28 and TRBJ2-5, with unresolved D. The end of the DNA aligns better with TRBJ2-7, so the J call may be wrong. In germline, CDR1 is MDHEN, CDR2 SYDVKM. The CDR3 covers 13 residues. The CDR3 loop is CASSSLGPPEQYF. The CDR3 coding sequence is TGTGCCAGCAGTTCCTTAGGCCCCCCCGAGCAGTACTTC.

The V and J genes are TRBV20-1 and TRBJ1-3; tentative D call: TRBD1 (5 bases). This CDR3 has 16 residues. Per germline, CDR1 DFQATT and CDR2 SNEGSKA (reference sequence). Trimming shortened V by 6 bases and J by 3 bases, and 21 bases separated the two germline ends. CDR3 protein: CSAPSGPKTGGNTIYF. CDR3 bases: TGCAGTGCCCCATCGGGACCCAAGACGGGTGGAAACACCATATATTTT.

J is TRBJ2-5 and V is TRBV20-1; 7 bases are shared with TRBD2. Germline-derived CDR1 and CDR2 are DFQATT and SNEGSKA (reference sequence). Losses at the gene ends were 1 base for V and 4 bases for J; bases not matched to a gene: 12. This CDR3 spans 16 amino acids. The CDR3 nucleotides are TGCAGTGCTAGAGGGTATTCTAGCGGCCTTCGAGAGACCCAGTACTTC. Translating gives CSARGYSSGLRETQYF.

J is TRBJ2-7 and V is TRBV6-6, with TRBD1 as a possible D gene (5 bases). The CDR3 contains 15 residues. CDR1 and CDR2 (germline): MNHNY, SVGAGI (reference sequence). The ends were cut back, 6 bases at V and 0 bases at J, with 15 bases in the middle. CDR3 residues: CASSRKQVSSYEQYF. CDR3 DNA sequence: TGTGCCAGCAGCCGCAAACAGGTTAGCTCCTACGAGCAGTACTTC.

This clonotype came up a few times. The rearrangement uses TRBV10-3 and TRBJ2-3, with unresolved D. Per the germline V gene, CDR1 is ENHRY and CDR2 is SYGVKD. CDR3 length: 13 amino acids. Trimming left V 4 bases short and J 2 bases short, with 7 bases between. CDR3 protein: CAISGLLTDTQYF. The CDR3 DNA reads TGTGCCATCAGTGGACTCCTCACAGATACGCAGTATTTT.

V usage is TRBV29-1 and J usage is TRBJ2-3; D perhaps matches TRBD2 (7 bases). Germline CDR1 reads SQVTM; CDR2 reads ANQGSEA. Between the trimmed V and J ends, which lost 7 bases and 2 bases, there was a span of 13 bases. This CDR3 is built from 13 residues. The CDR3 DNA follows: TGCAGCGCGAGGGGGGGGACCACAGATACGCAGTATTTT. Amino acid sequence: CSARGGTTDTQYF.

This clonotype was counted ten times or more. The chain recombines TRBV11-1 with TRBJ2-1; D remains unclear. Per the germline V gene, CDR1 is SGHAT and CDR2 is FQDESV (reference sequence). There are 15 residues in the CDR3. V was clipped by 3 bases and J by 3 bases, with 12 bases between them. CDR3 coding DNA: TGTGCCAGCAGCTTGGAGCGAGATTTCTACAATGAGCAGTTCTTC. Protein: CASSLERDFYNEQFF.